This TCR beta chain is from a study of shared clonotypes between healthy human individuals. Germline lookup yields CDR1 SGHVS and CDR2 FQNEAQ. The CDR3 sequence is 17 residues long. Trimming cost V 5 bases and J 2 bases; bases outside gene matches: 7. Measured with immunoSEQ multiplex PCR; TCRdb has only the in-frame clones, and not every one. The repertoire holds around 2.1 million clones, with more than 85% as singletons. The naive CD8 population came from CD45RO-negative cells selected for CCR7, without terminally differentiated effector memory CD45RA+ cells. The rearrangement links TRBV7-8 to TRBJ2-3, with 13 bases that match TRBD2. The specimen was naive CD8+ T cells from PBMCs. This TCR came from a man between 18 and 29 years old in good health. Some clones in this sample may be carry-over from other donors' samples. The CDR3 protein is CASSRGLAGHNTDTQYF. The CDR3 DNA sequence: TGTGCCAGCAGCCGGGGACTAGCGGGACATAACACAGATACGCAGTATTTT.